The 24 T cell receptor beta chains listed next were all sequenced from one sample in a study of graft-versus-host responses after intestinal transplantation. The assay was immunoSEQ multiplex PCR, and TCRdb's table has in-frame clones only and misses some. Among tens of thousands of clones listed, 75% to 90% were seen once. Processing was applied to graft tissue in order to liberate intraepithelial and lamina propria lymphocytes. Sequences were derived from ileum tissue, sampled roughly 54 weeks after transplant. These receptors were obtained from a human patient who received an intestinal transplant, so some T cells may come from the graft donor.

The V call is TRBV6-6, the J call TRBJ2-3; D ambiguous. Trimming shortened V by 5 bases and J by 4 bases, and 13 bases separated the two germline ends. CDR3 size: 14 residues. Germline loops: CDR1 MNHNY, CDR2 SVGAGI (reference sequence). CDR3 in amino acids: CASSQRGGADTQYF. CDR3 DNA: TGTGCCAGCAGTCAGAGAGGCGGCGCAGATACGCAGTATTTT.

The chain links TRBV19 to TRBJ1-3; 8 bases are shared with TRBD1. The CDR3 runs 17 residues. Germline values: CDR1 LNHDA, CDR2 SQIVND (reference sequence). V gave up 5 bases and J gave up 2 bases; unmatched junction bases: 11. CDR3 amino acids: CASSPHSGGAAGNTIYF. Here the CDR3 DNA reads TGTGCCAGTAGTCCTCACTCAGGGGGCGCAGCTGGAAACACCATATATTTT.

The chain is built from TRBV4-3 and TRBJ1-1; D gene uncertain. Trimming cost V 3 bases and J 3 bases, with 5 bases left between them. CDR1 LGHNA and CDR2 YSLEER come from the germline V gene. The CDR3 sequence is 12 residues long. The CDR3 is CASSQTYTEAFF. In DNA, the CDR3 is TGCGCCAGCAGCCAGACATACACTGAAGCTTTCTTT.

The CDR3 nucleotides are TGTGCCAGCAGTTTACCCGGCACCGGGGAGCTGTTTTTT. Its translation is CASSLPGTGELFF. The V gene is TRBV28, the J gene TRBJ2-2, with D unresolved. Between the trimmed V and J ends, which lost 2 bases and 4 bases, there was a span of 5 bases. Germline CDR1 is MDHEN and CDR2 is SYDVKM. The length of the CDR3 is 13 residues.

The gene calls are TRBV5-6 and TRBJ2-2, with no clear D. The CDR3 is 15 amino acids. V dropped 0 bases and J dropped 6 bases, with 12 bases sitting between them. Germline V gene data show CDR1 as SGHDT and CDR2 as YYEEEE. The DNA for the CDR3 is TGTGCCAGCAGCTTGGTTTCCAGTGGATCCGGGGAGCTGTTTTTT. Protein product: CASSLVSSGSGELFF.

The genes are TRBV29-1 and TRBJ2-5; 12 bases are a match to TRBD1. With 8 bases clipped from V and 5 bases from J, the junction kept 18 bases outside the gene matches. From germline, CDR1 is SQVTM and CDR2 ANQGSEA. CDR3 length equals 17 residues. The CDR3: CSTPPGGQGAPGETQYF. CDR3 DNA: TGCAGCACTCCCCCAGGGGGACAGGGGGCGCCGGGGGAGACCCAGTACTTC.

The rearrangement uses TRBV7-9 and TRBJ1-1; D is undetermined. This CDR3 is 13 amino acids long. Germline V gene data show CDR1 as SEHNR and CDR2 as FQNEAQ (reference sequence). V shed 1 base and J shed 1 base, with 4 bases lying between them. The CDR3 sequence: CASSLGKNTEAFF. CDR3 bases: TGTGCCAGCAGCTTAGGGAAGAACACTGAAGCTTTCTTT.

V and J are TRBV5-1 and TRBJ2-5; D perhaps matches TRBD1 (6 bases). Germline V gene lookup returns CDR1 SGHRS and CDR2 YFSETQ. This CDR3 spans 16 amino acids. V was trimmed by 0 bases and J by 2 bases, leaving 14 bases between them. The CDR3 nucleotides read TGCGCCAGCAGCTTGGACGGCAGGGGTTGGCAAGAGACCCAGTACTTC. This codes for CASSLDGRGWQETQYF. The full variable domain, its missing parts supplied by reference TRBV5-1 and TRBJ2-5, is KAGVTQTPRYLIKTRGQQVTLSCSPISGHRSVSWYQQTPGQGLQFLFEYFSETQRNKGNFPGRFSGRQFSNSRSEMNVSTLELGDSALYLCASSLDGRGWQETQYFGPGTRLLVL.

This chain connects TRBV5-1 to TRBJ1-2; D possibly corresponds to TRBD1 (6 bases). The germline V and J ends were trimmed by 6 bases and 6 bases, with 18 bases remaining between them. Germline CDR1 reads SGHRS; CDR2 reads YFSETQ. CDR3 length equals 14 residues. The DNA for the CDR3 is TGCGCCAGCACCCCAGAACGGGACATCCATGGCTACACCTTC. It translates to CASTPERDIHGYTF.

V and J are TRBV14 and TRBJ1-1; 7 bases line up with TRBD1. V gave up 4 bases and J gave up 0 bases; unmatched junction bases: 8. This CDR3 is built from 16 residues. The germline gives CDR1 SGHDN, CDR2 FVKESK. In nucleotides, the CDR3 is TGTGCCAGCAGCCCCCGGGACAGAACCATGAACACTGAAGCTTTCTTT. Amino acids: CASSPRDRTMNTEAFF.

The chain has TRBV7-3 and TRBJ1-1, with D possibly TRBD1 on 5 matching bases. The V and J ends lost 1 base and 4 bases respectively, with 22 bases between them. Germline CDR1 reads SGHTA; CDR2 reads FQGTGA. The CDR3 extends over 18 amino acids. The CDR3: CASSLSVAGSVRGTEAFF. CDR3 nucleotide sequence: TGTGCCAGCAGCTTAAGCGTGGCAGGGAGTGTTAGAGGCACTGAAGCTTTCTTT.

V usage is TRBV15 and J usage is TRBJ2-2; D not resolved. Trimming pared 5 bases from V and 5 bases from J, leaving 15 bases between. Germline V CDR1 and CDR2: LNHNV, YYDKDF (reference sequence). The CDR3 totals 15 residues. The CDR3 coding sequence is TGTGCCACCAGCGTTGAACAGCTGGGGACCGGGGAGCTGTTTTTT. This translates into CATSVEQLGTGELFF.

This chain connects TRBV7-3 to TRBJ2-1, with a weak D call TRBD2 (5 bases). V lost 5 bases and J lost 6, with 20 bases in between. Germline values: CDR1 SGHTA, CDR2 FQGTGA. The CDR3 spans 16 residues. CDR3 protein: CASSPRTSRPPNEQFF. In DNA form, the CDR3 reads TGTGCCAGCAGCCCGCGGACTTCCCGCCCCCCCAATGAGCAGTTCTTC. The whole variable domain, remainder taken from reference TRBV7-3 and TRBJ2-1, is GAGVSQTPSNKVTEKGKYVELRCDPISGHTALYWYRQSLGQGPEFLIYFQGTGAADDSGLPNDRFFAVRPEGSVSTLKIQRTERGDSAVYLCASSPRTSRPPNEQFFGPGTRLTVL.

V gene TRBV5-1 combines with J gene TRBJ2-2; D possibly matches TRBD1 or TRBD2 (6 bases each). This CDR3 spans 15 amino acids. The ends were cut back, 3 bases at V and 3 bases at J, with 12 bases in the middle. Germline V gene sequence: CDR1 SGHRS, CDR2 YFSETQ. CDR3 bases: TGCGCCAGCAGCTACAGGGAGGTGGACACCGGGGAGCTGTTTTTT. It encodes CASSYREVDTGELFF.

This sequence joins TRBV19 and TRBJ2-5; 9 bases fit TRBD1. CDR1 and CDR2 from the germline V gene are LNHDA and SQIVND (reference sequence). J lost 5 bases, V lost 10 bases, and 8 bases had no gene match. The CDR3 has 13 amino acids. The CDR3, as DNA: TGTGCCACCTCGACAGGGGGAGGTGAGACCCAGTACTTC. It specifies CATSTGGGETQYF.

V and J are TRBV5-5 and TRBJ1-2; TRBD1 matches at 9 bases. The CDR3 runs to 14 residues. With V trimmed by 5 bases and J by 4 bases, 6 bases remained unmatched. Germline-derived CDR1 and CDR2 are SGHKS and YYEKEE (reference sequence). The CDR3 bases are TGTGCCAGCAGTCCCGGGACAGGGACCTATGGCTACACCTTC. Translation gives CASSPGTGTYGYTF.

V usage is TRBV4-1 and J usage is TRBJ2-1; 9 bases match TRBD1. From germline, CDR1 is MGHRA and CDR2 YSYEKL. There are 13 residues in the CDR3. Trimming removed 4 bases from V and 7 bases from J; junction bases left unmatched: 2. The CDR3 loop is CASSPGQGNEQFF. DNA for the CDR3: TGCGCCAGCAGCCCAGGACAGGGGAATGAGCAGTTCTTC.

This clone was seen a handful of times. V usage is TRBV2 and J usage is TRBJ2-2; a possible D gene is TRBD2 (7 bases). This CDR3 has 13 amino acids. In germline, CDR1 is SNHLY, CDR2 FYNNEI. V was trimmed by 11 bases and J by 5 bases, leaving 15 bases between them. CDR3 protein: CAWLAGATGELFF. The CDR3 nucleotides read TGTGCCTGGCTGGCGGGGGCGACCGGGGAGCTGTTTTTT.

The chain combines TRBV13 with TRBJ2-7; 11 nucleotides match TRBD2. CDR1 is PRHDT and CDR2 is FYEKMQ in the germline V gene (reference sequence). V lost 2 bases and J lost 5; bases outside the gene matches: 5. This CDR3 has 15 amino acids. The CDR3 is CASSLSLAGGNEQYF. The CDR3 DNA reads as TGTGCCAGCAGCTTATCCCTAGCGGGGGGAAACGAGCAGTACTTC.

The DNA for the CDR3 is TGTGCCAGCAGCGCAGGGGTTATGAACACTGAAGCTTTCTTT. Translating it yields CASSAGVMNTEAFF. The chain combines TRBV2 with TRBJ1-1; D is possibly TRBD1 (6 bases). Germline CDR1 is SNHLY and CDR2 is FYNNEI. Deletions cut 6 bases from V and 0 bases from J, with 11 bases between. The CDR3 runs to 14 residues.

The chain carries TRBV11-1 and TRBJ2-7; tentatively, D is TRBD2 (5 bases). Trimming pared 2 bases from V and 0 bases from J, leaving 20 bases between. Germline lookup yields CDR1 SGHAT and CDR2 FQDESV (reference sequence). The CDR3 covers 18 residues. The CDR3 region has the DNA TGTGCCAGCAGCTTAACGGCGGCGTCAGCGGCCCTCTCCTACGAGCAGTACTTC. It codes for CASSLTAASAALSYEQYF.

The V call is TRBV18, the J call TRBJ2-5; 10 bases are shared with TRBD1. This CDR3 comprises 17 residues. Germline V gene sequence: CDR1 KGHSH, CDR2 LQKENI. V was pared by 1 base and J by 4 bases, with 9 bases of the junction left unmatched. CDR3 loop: CASSPRDRGIWIETQYF. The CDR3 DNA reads TGTGCCAGCTCACCACGGGACAGGGGTATCTGGATAGAGACCCAGTACTTC. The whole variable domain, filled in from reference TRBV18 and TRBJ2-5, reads NAGVMQNPRHLVRRRGQEARLRCSPMKGHSHVYWYRQLPEEGLKFMVYLQKENIIDESGMPKERFSAEFPKEGPSILRIQQVVRGDSAAYFCASSPRDRGIWIETQYFGPGTRLLVL.

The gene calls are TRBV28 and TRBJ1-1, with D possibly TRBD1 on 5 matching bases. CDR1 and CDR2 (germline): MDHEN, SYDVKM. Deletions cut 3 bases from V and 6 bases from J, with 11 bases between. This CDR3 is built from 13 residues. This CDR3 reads CASSLGTHAEAFF. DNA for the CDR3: TGTGCCAGCAGTTTGGGGACCCATGCTGAAGCTTTCTTT.

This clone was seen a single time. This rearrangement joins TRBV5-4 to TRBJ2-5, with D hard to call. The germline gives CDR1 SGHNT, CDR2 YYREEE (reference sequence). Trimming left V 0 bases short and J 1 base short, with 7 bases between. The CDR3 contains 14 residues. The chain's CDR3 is CASSLAPFQETQYF. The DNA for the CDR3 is TGTGCCAGCAGCTTGGCCCCATTCCAAGAGACCCAGTACTTC.